A selection of T cell receptor beta chains follows, all from one sample in a study of T-cell reconstitution after alpha-beta-depleted transplantation in children. TCRdb called the PCR reads again in MiXCR, with one record for every CDR3 protein. The repertoire holds under 350,000 distinct CDR3 sequences, with 9.9% as singletons. Sequenced here: PBMCs from the stem cell graft donor, sampled from the stem cell graft. Every receptor here comes from a human donor who donated a stem cell graft to a child with SCID. Each CDR3 is given with its conserved first and last residue. D genes are given only for firm matches. Clone size is not always given. Where it is, it says once, few, many or a class for expanded clones.

clone_size j_call v_call d_call cdr3_aa cdr3_nt
. TRBJ1-4 TRBV5-1 . CASAVSGVDNEKLFF TGCGCCAGCGCCGTCTCAGGGGTTGACAATGAAAAACTGTTTTTT
few TRBJ2-3 TRBV9 . CASSPRAGQTDTQYF TGTGCCAGCAGCCCCCGGGCAGGGCAAACAGATACGCAGTATTTT
. TRBJ1-2 TRBV20-1 . CSARTRIGYGYTF TGCAGTGCAAGAACTCGGATTGGCTATGGCTACACCTTC
many TRBJ2-1 TRBV2 TRBD2 CASSDVTSGYNEQFF TGTGCCAGCAGTGATGTGACTAGCGGTTACAATGAGCAGTTCTTC
few TRBJ2-5 TRBV7-3 . CASSLLPKGTMSRETQYF TGTGCCAGCAGCTTACTTCCTAAAGGGACGATGTCCCGAGAGACCCAGTACTTC
few TRBJ2-1 TRBV12-3/TRBV12-4 TRBD2 CASSPLGTIYNEQFF TGTGCCAGCAGTCCCCTAGGGACTATATACAATGAGCAGTTCTTC
. TRBJ2-7 TRBV10-3 . CAISEADEARYEQYF TGTGCCATCAGTGAGGCGGATGAAGCAAGATACGAGCAGTACTTC
many TRBJ1-1 TRBV12-3/TRBV12-4 TRBD1 CASSRGQGGTEAFF TGTGCCAGCAGTCGGGGACAGGGGGGTACTGAAGCTTTCTTT
few TRBJ1-2 TRBV5-1 . CASTSGPTDYGYTF TGCGCCAGCACCTCAGGGCCGACGGACTATGGCTACACCTTC
many TRBJ1-1 TRBV29-1 TRBD1 CSVDRGSSAFF TGCAGCGTTGACAGGGGGTCTTCGGCTTTCTTT
. TRBJ2-3 TRBV2 TRBD2 CASSDPYGGGNTDTQYF TGTGCCAGCAGTGATCCATACGGGGGGGGAAACACAGATACGCAGTATTTT
. TRBJ2-5 TRBV10-3 TRBD2 CAIRETSGKETQYF TGTGCCATCAGGGAGACTAGCGGGAAAGAGACCCAGTACTTC
. TRBJ2-5 TRBV12-5 . CASGTGSQETQYF TGTGCTAGTGGAACGGGCAGCCAAGAGACCCAGTACTTC
. TRBJ2-5 TRBV18 . CASSPSVETQYF TGTGCCAGCTCTCCCTCCGTTGAGACCCAGTACTTC
many TRBJ2-1 TRBV12-3/TRBV12-4 TRBD1 CASSPTDRGVYNEQFF TGTGCCAGCAGTCCTACGGACAGGGGGGTCTACAATGAGCAGTTCTTC
few TRBJ2-3 TRBV7-7 TRBD2 CASSLGGLAGVDTQYF TGTGCCAGCAGCTTAGGTGGACTAGCGGGGGTAGATACGCAGTATTTT
. TRBJ1-2 TRBV6-1 . CASSKPQEITYGYTF TGTGCCAGCAGTAAACCCCAGGAGATTACCTATGGCTACACCTTC
. TRBJ1-2 TRBV9 TRBD1 CASSGGGQSNYGYTF TGTGCCAGCAGCGGGGGGGGACAGAGTAACTATGGCTACACCTTC
many TRBJ2-7 TRBV5-1 . CASSLAGSAFTTREQYF TGCGCCAGCAGCTTGGCAGGGTCGGCTTTCACAACCCGGGAGCAGTACTTC
many TRBJ1-1 TRBV2 . CAMAGSGPTEAFF TGTGCCATGGCAGGCAGCGGGCCCACTGAAGCTTTCTTT
few TRBJ1-2 TRBV5-1 . CASSASGLINYGYTF TGCGCCAGCAGCGCTTCGGGACTTATAAACTATGGCTACACCTTC
many TRBJ2-1 TRBV28 . CASGDEQFF TGTGCCAGCGGGGATGAGCAGTTCTTC
. TRBJ2-7 TRBV9 . CASSPQGTVPAYEQYF TGTGCCAGCAGCCCTCAGGGTACAGTTCCCGCCTACGAGCAGTACTTC
many TRBJ2-1 TRBV7-7 TRBD2 CASSRLAGDHYNEQFF TGTGCCAGCAGCAGACTAGCGGGGGACCACTACAATGAGCAGTTCTTC
many TRBJ2-7 TRBV2 TRBD2 CASTKGLAHEQYF TGTGCCAGCACCAAGGGACTAGCTCACGAGCAGTACTTC
. TRBJ2-3 TRBV4-1 . CASSQAQQAGTDTQYF TGCGCCAGCAGCCAAGCTCAGCAGGCGGGCACAGATACGCAGTATTTT
few TRBJ2-1 TRBV13 . CASSLSGINEQFF TGTGCCAGCAGCTTATCAGGGATCAATGAGCAGTTCTTC
. TRBJ2-7 TRBV20-1 . CSARAPEVGPYEQYF TGCAGTGCTAGAGCCCCCGAAGTAGGGCCCTACGAGCAGTACTTC
. TRBJ1-6 TRBV6-5 . CASSYFQNNSPLHF TGTGCCAGCAGTTACTTCCAGAACAATTCACCCCTCCACTTT
many TRBJ1-5 TRBV5-1 . CASSYQTESNQPQHF TGCGCCAGCAGCTACCAGACAGAATCCAATCAGCCCCAGCATTTT
. TRBJ2-1 TRBV20-1 . CSAREGGGLENEQFF TGCAGTGCTAGAGAGGGAGGGGGTCTGGAGAATGAGCAGTTCTTC
. TRBJ2-7 TRBV7-9 . CASSVIGPSSYEQYF TGTGCCAGCAGCGTCATAGGGCCGAGCTCCTACGAGCAGTACTTC
few TRBJ1-5 TRBV12-3/TRBV12-4 . CASSLTPGRPQHF TGTGCCAGCAGTTTGACTCCCGGGCGTCCCCAGCATTTT
. TRBJ2-1 TRBV9 . CASSGTAWSEQFF TGTGCCAGCAGCGGGACAGCGTGGAGTGAGCAGTTCTTC
few TRBJ1-1 TRBV29-1 TRBD1 CSGMTGTGRTEAFF TGCAGCGGAATGACCGGGACAGGGAGGACTGAAGCTTTCTTT
few TRBJ2-5 TRBV20-1 . CSALRGFQETQYF TGCAGTGCCCTGAGGGGATTCCAAGAGACCCAGTACTTC
. TRBJ1-2 TRBV6-2/TRBV6-3 . CASSYTNNYGYTF TGTGCCAGCAGTTACACCAATAACTATGGCTACACCTTC
. TRBJ2-5 TRBV4-2 . CASSRLPASQETQYF TGTGCCAGCAGCCGGCTTCCAGCGTCTCAAGAGACCCAGTACTTC
few TRBJ2-7 TRBV11-2 . CASSLVRAYEQYF TGTGCCAGCAGCTTAGTCAGGGCCTACGAGCAGTACTTC